This passage covers 18 T cell receptor beta chains from one sample sequenced in a study of T-cell reconstitution after alpha-beta-depleted transplantation in children. Library preparation (for TCRbeta) was performed with unique molecular identifiers. One entry per CDR3 protein results from TCRdb running MiXCR on the PCR reads. Among nearly 200,000 distinct CDR3 sequences listed, about 6% were seen once. Sample: PBMCs, taken before TCRalphabeta/CD19-depleted stem cell transplant. The receptors were gathered from a girl in the first two years of life with combined immunodeficiency, due to receive a stem cell transplant.

This clonotype occurred many times. The rearrangement links TRBV7-2 to TRBJ2-5; TRBD1 agrees at 11 bases. From germline, CDR1 is SGHTA and CDR2 FQGNSA. After removal of 5 bases from V and 7 bases from J, the junction contained 3 bases not matched to a gene. The CDR3 spans 13 residues. The CDR3 loop is CASSPGTGGTQYF. In DNA form, the CDR3 reads TGTGCCAGCAGCCCTGGGACAGGGGGGACCCAGTACTTC.

This clonotype was found many times. This rearrangement joins TRBV27 to TRBJ2-3; 11 nucleotides agree with TRBD2. The CDR3 has 15 residues. The V and J ends lost 4 bases and 5 bases, in that order; junction bases with no gene match: 5. CDR1 and CDR2 from the germline V gene are MNHEY and SMNVEV (reference sequence). The CDR3 loop reads CASSSRLAGLDTQYF. CDR3 sequence (DNA): TGTGCCAGCAGTTCAAGACTAGCGGGATTAGATACGCAGTATTTT.

Regarding this clonotype: With a much larger clone just one base away, this may be a read error. The chain combines TRBV7-9 with TRBJ2-5; TRBD1 is a possible D gene (6 bases). Germline V gene sequence: CDR1 SEHNR, CDR2 FQNEAQ (reference sequence). This CDR3 is 14 amino acids long. V dropped 5 bases and J dropped 4 bases, with 14 bases sitting between them. CDR3 residues: CASSHSGEVETQYF. DNA of the CDR3: TGTGCCAGCAGCCATTCAGGGGAAGTAGAGACCCAGTACTTC.

This clonotype appeared many times. V is TRBV28 and J is TRBJ2-3; D gene unclear. Looked up from germline, CDR1 is MDHEN and CDR2 is SYDVKM. This CDR3 has 13 amino acids. The germline V and J ends were trimmed by 2 bases and 4 bases, with 7 bases remaining between them. The CDR3 here is CASSLKAADTQYF. The CDR3, as DNA: TGTGCCAGCAGTTTAAAAGCAGCAGATACGCAGTATTTT.

In its sample, this clonotype was seen many times. The V and J genes are TRBV5-1 and TRBJ2-2; D assignment may be TRBD1 or TRBD2 (5 bases each). Looked up from germline, CDR1 is SGHRS and CDR2 is YFSETQ. V lost 4 bases and J lost 3, with 13 bases in between. This CDR3 has 15 amino acids. CDR3 coding DNA: TGCGCCAGCAGCGTGCAGGGAGCAGACACCGGGGAGCTGTTTTTT. It is translated as CASSVQGADTGELFF.

This clonotype was recorded many times. This chain uses TRBV20-1 with TRBJ2-3, with D perhaps TRBD2 (6 bases). The V end lost 0 bases, the J end lost 5 bases, and 18 bases lay between the germline ends. Germline CDR1 reads DFQATT; CDR2 reads SNEGSKA (reference sequence). CDR3 length: 16 residues. In DNA, the CDR3 is TGCAGTGCTAGAGATGGAGGGAGACTAATGGGAGATACGCAGTATTTT. This gives the protein CSARDGGRLMGDTQYF.

This clonotype occurred a few times. The genes are TRBV7-6 and TRBJ1-3, with no clear D. V shed 1 base and J shed 3 bases, with 16 bases lying between them. Germline V gene sequence: CDR1 SGHVS, CDR2 FNYEAQ. The CDR3 length is 17 residues. The CDR3, as DNA: TGTGCCAGCAGCTTAGACCCAACGCTGCCTGATGGAAACACCATATATTTT. Residues: CASSLDPTLPDGNTIYF.

This clonotype was picked up many times. V gene TRBV6-2 or TRBV6-3 combines with J gene TRBJ2-1, with TRBD1 matching over 9 bases. Trimming took 2 bases from V and 6 from J; bases not matched to a gene: 5. This CDR3 region has 15 residues. Germline loops: CDR1 MNHEY, CDR2 SVGEGT. CDR3: CASSYKDRGSNEQFF. CDR3 nucleotide sequence: TGTGCCAGCAGTTACAAGGACAGGGGAAGCAATGAGCAGTTCTTC.

This clonotype showed up many times. The chain recombines TRBV15 with TRBJ1-5; the D is unclear. The germline V gene encodes CDR1 LNHNV and CDR2 YYDKDF (reference sequence). V was clipped by 0 bases and J by 3 bases, with 6 bases between them. The CDR3 totals 14 residues. The chain's CDR3 is CATSREDYNQPQHF. CDR3 DNA sequence: TGTGCCACCAGCAGAGAGGACTACAATCAGCCCCAGCATTTT.

At least ten counts were recorded for this clonotype. This chain uses TRBV7-2 with TRBJ2-3; D may be TRBD2 (5 bases). The CDR3 spans 16 residues. Germline CDR1 and CDR2: SGHTA and FQGNSA. V was pared by 2 bases and J by 1 base, with 13 bases between. CDR3 sequence reads: CASSLRALAGTDTQYF. CDR3 nucleotide sequence: TGTGCCAGCAGCTTACGCGCGCTAGCTGGCACAGATACGCAGTATTTT.

This clonotype has a count of ten or more. This chain joins TRBV11-2 and TRBJ1-5; D is undetermined. Between the trimmed V and J ends, which lost 5 bases and 6 bases, there was a span of 17 bases. CDR3 length: 15 residues. Looked up from germline, CDR1 is SGHAT and CDR2 is FQNNGV. The CDR3, as DNA: TGTGCCAGCAGCACAACCCAAGGAGCGGCTCAGCCCCAGCATTTT. This sequence encodes CASSTTQGAAQPQHF.

This clonotype was detected ten times or more. The chain joins TRBV28 to TRBJ1-5; D gene uncertain. The CDR3 is made up of 15 amino acids. Germline assignment: CDR1 MDHEN and CDR2 SYDVKM. Trimming removed 4 bases at V and 2 bases at J, with 12 bases between. The CDR3, as DNA: TGTGCCAGCAGTTCCCGGGGAATGGGCAATCAGCCCCAGCATTTT. It yields the protein CASSSRGMGNQPQHF.

This clonotype occurred many times. The rearrangement uses TRBV29-1 and TRBJ2-7, with TRBD1 as a possible D gene (5 bases). Germline V CDR1 and CDR2: SQVTM, ANQGSEA. The CDR3 has 12 amino acids. Trimming removed 4 bases at V and 7 bases at J, with 14 bases between. The CDR3 here is CSVVVQGTEQYF. The DNA for the CDR3 is TGCAGCGTTGTGGTGCAGGGTACGGAGCAGTACTTC.

This clonotype came up many times. This chain links TRBV10-3 with TRBJ2-7; a possible D gene is TRBD2 (5 bases). The V end lost 10 bases, the J end lost 2 bases, and 15 bases lay between the germline ends. Germline values: CDR1 ENHRY, CDR2 SYGVKD. The CDR3 is made up of 13 amino acids. This CDR3 is CATGKEVAYEQYF. Written as DNA, the CDR3 is TGTGCCACTGGTAAGGAGGTTGCCTACGAGCAGTACTTC.

This clonotype was detected ten times or more. This chain links TRBV4-1 with TRBJ2-1, with D perhaps TRBD2 (5 bases). CDR1 is MGHRA, CDR2 YSYEKL, per germline. The CDR3 extends over 14 amino acids. Trimming shortened V by 0 bases and J by 3 bases, and 6 bases separated the two germline ends. The CDR3 region is CASSQERDYNEQFF. CDR3 nucleotide sequence: TGCGCCAGCAGCCAAGAACGGGACTACAATGAGCAGTTCTTC.

This clonotype was found many times. The rearrangement links TRBV12-3 or TRBV12-4 to TRBJ2-1; possibly TRBD2 for D (5 bases). V was trimmed by 8 bases and J by 6 bases, leaving 11 bases between them. The CDR3 extends over 12 amino acids. CDR3 DNA sequence: TGTGCCAGCTTAGGCGGAGGCAATGAGCAGTTCTTC. This gives the protein CASLGGGNEQFF.

This clonotype was detected ten times or more. The V gene is TRBV14, the J gene TRBJ2-3; 10 positions match TRBD2. Germline CDR1 is SGHDN and CDR2 is FVKESK. V trimming: 3 bases; J trimming: 6 bases; junction bases outside the gene matches: 6. CDR3 size: 15 residues. CDR3 in amino acids: CASSHLAGGADTQYF. The CDR3 nucleotides read TGTGCCAGCAGCCACTTAGCGGGAGGAGCGGATACGCAGTATTTT.

This clonotype showed up many times. The CDR3 loop is CASAWGRTTGELFF. CDR3 coding DNA: TGTGCCAGCGCATGGGGGAGAACAACCGGGGAGCTGTTTTTT. The chain links TRBV6-2 or TRBV6-3 to TRBJ2-2; tentatively, D is TRBD1 or TRBD2 (5 bases each). Germline lookup yields CDR1 MNHEY and CDR2 SVGEGT. V was clipped by 8 bases and J by 5 bases, with 15 bases between them. The CDR3 consists of 14 residues.